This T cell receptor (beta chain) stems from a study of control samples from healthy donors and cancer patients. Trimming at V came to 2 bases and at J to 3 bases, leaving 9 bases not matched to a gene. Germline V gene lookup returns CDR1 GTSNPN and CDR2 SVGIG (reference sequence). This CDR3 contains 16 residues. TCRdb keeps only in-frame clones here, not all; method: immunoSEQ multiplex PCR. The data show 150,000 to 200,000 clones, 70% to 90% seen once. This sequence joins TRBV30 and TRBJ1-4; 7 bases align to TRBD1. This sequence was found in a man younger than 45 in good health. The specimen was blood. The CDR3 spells CAWSHQMTGPNEKLFF. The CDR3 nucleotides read TGTGCCTGGAGTCACCAGATGACAGGGCCTAATGAAAAACTGTTTTTT.